This T cell receptor (beta chain) is drawn from a study of T cells after yellow fever vaccination. Study conclusions and caveats: Weaker overall, the secondary response nonetheless peaked faster (day 5 versus 15). The CD4 and CD8 compartments had a small share of their clonotypes in common.

This clonotype was seen repeatedly, ten times or more. As yet, its antigen is unknown. TCR cDNA, made by 5'RACE template switching, carried an added universal primer site and UMIs. TCRdb redid the calling of the 5' RACE reads with MiXCR, one entry per CDR3 protein. Among about 200,000 distinct CDR3 sequences listed, about 3% were seen once. CDR3 length: 14 amino acids. The germline gives CDR1 SNHLY, CDR2 FYNNEI. The trim removed 3 bases at V and 7 bases at J, leaving 4 bases unmatched. The material was CD4+ T cells sorted from PBMCs, obtained 10 days after the yellow fever booster vaccination. This clonotype was sampled from a man between 18 and 29 years old who received the YFV17D yellow fever vaccine. V usage is TRBV2 and J usage is TRBJ2-4, with TRBD1 matching 9 bases. The CDR3 spells CASSDPGQGNIQYF. In DNA form, the CDR3 reads TGTGCCAGCAGTGACCCCGGACAGGGGAACATTCAGTACTTC.